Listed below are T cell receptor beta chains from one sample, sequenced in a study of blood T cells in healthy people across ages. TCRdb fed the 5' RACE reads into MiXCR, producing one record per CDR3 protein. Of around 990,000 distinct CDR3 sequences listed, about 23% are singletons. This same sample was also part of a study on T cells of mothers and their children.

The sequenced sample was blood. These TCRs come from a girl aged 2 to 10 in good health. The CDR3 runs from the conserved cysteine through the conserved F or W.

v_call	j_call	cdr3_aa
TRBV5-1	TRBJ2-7	CASSRIRGSVYEQYF
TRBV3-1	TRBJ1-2	CASSQEQINRYGYTF
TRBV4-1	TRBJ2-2	CASSQDWTLDTGELFF
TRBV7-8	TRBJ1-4	CASSLVWSTNEKLFF
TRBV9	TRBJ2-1	CASSEGGGGRDEQFF
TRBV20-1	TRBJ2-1	CSATEGVYGQQFF
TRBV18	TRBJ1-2	CASSALAGLNYGYTF
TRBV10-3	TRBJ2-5	CAIGPTEKETQYF
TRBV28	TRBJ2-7	CASSRDGEDEQYF
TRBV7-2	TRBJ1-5	CASTHHGFWNQPQHF
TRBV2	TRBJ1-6	CASSYREASYNSPLHF
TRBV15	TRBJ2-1	CATRAGAYNEQFF
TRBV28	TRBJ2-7	CASSLFQGEAEQYF
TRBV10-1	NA	CASSESVGNNEQFF
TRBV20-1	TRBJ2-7	CSAREMGGKAYEQYF
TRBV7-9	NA	CASSLAGGTSWDKQFF
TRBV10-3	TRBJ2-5	CAISEPRLEEIGETQYF
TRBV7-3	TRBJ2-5	CASSLRGRGQETQYF
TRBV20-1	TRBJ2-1	CSARSPGHNEQFF
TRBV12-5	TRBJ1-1	CASGWGGAEAFF
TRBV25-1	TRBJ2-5	CASSVLAGAYGETQYF
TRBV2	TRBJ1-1	CASSVTGITEAFF
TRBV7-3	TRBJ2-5	CASSFYDGGEQYF
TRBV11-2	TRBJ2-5	CASRYPGGRQTQYF
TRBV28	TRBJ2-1	CASSSLGLAGWSNEQFF
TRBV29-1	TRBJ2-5	CSVPAPRETQYF
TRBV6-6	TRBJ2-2	CATDNTGELFF
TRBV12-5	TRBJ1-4	CASGLPLTEGNEKLFF
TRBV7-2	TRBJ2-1	CASSFILAGAGNEQFF
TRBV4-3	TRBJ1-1	CASSQDNIGGNTEAFF
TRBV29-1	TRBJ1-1	CSSTDSWNTEAFF
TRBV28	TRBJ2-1	CASTHPLVDEQFF
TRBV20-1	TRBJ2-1	CSASTGTSGKSGQFF
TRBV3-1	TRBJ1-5	CASSRGGVSQPQHF
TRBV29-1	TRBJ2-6	CSADLGTSTGANVLTF
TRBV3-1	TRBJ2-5	CASSLSEARQETQYF
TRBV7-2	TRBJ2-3	CASSLVGSPDTQYF
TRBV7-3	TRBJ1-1	CASSPDGLIEAFF
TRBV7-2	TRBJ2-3	CASSLERGKTDTQYF
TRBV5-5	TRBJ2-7	CASSRTGNSFYEQYF